This T cell receptor (beta chain) was observed in a study of vaccination and CD4 T cells after COVID-19. Study as a whole: Two of the convalescents were Hispanic, and the group consisted of six males and four females.

Treatment here: approximately nine-day PBMC culture with coronavirus spike peptide pools or control peptides (ViraFEST assay). Overall study results and limits: Relatively few convalescent patients and no early post-infection timepoints were analyzed.

The study sequenced cultured CD4+ T cell DNA using the Oncomine TCR Beta short-read assay. Each CDR3 protein gets one entry after TCRdb re-called the PCR reads with MiXCR. The table includes 15,000 or so distinct CDR3 sequences, roughly 69% detected once. The CDR3 is 15 residues long. V was clipped by 4 bases and J by 8 bases; unmatched bases: 12. Looked up from germline, CDR1 is SGHRS and CDR2 is YFSETQ. As for this clonotype: Antigen specificity is unknown.

The sequenced sample was CD4+ T cells from blood, cultured in vitro. The V gene is TRBV5-1, the J gene TRBJ2-1; TRBD1 matches at 7 bases. The clonotype comes from a human donor who had recovered from COVID-19. The DNA for the CDR3 is TGCGCCAGCAGCCCCCGGACAGGTCTGGGCGATGAGCAGTTCTTC. Encoded protein: CASSPRTGLGDEQFF.